These 29 T cell receptor beta chains came from one sample sequenced in a study of CD8 T cells in ankylosing spondylitis. TCRdb reprocessed the 5' RACE reads with MiXCR, giving one entry per CDR3 protein. The sample has about 220,000 distinct CDR3 sequences, under 30% seen once. The source material was blood, either unsorted or a sorted T cell fraction (not recorded which). The receptors originated from a male donor with ankylosing spondylitis or in good health (not recorded which).

This clonotype was detected a few times. The chain combines TRBV5-5 with TRBJ2-5; a weak D match, TRBD1 (6 bases). The CDR3 contains 13 residues. The germline gives CDR1 SGHKS, CDR2 YYEKEE (reference sequence). Trimming cost V 4 bases and J 5 bases, with 12 bases left between them. CDR3 residues: CASSLGHSETQYF. The CDR3 nucleotides read TGTGCCAGCAGCCTGGGACATTCGGAGACCCAGTACTTC.

This chain links TRBV28 with TRBJ1-2; tentatively, D is TRBD1 (5 bases). Between the trimmed V and J ends, which lost 6 bases and 4 bases, there was a span of 18 bases. Germline V gene data show CDR1 as MDHEN and CDR2 as SYDVKM. The CDR3 length is 15 residues. The CDR3 DNA reads as TGTGCCAGCAGCCCCCAGGCAGGGATCTCCTATGGCTACACCTTC. It encodes CASSPQAGISYGYTF.

This clonotype appeared many times. The chain is built from TRBV5-1 and TRBJ2-3; D tentatively reads TRBD1 or TRBD2 (5 bases each). V was pared by 7 bases and J by 4 bases, with 28 bases between. The CDR3 contains 18 residues. Germline lookup yields CDR1 SGHRS and CDR2 YFSETQ. CDR3 region: CASRARLGTKDKADTQYF. The CDR3 coding sequence is TGCGCCAGCCGCGCGAGGTTAGGGACGAAGGACAAAGCAGATACGCAGTATTTT.

The chain employs TRBV20-1 and TRBJ2-1, with 7 bases fitting TRBD2. The CDR3 runs 15 residues. Germline V gene sequence: CDR1 DFQATT, CDR2 SNEGSKA (reference sequence). J lost 6 bases, V lost 0 bases, and 8 bases had no gene match. In nucleotides, the CDR3 is TGCAGTGCTAGAGATACCGCGGGAGCGGGCAATGAGCAGTTCTTC. It yields the protein CSARDTAGAGNEQFF.

The chain uses TRBV9 and TRBJ2-2; TRBD1 or TRBD2 may be the D gene (5 bases each). The germline CDR1 and CDR2 sequences are SGDLS and YYNGEE. CDR3 length equals 16 residues. V was shortened by 3 bases and J by 1 base, with 13 bases between the two germline ends. The CDR3 DNA follows: TGTGCCAGCAGCGCCTCCGGGACCCAGAACACCGGGGAGCTGTTTTTT. Protein: CASSASGTQNTGELFF. Combining the CDR3 with reference TRBV9 and TRBJ2-2 gives the whole variable domain DSGVTQTPKHLITATGQRVTLRCSPRSGDLSVYWYQQSLDQGLQFLIQYYNGEERAKGNILERFSAQQFPDLHSELNLSSLELGDSALYFCASSASGTQNTGELFFGEGSRLTVL.

The chain uses TRBV20-1 and TRBJ2-7; 7 bases are a match to TRBD2. This CDR3 comprises 15 residues. Trimming removed 1 base from V and 0 bases from J; junction bases left unmatched: 6. Germline lookup yields CDR1 DFQATT and CDR2 SNEGSKA (reference sequence). Written as DNA, the CDR3 is TGCAGTGCTAGAGGGGACTACCGAAGCTCCTACGAGCAGTACTTC. The encoded protein is CSARGDYRSSYEQYF.

The CDR3 DNA is TGCAGTGCTAGAGATGACCTTAACCCCTACGAGCAGTACTTC. Translated, it gives CSARDDLNPYEQYF. This chain links TRBV20-1 with TRBJ2-7; D ambiguous. Trimming pared 0 bases from V and 2 bases from J, leaving 11 bases between. Germline V gives CDR1 DFQATT, CDR2 SNEGSKA (reference sequence). This CDR3 spans 14 amino acids.

Turning to this clonotype: A much bigger clone sits one base away, suggesting this may be a read error. The CDR3 loop is CATRSMEVRSNQPQHF. The DNA of the CDR3 is TGTGCCACCCGGTCCATGGAGGTTAGGAGCAATCAGCCCCAGCATTTT. The rearrangement links TRBV6-1 to TRBJ1-5; D remains unclear. Trimming left V 10 bases short and J 1 base short, with 20 bases between. This CDR3 comprises 16 residues. From germline, CDR1 is MNHNS and CDR2 SASEGT.

This clonotype was observed a few times. One base separates it from a far larger clone, so it is likely a read error. The V and J genes are TRBV7-2 and TRBJ1-1; D is ambiguous. Per germline, CDR1 SGHTA and CDR2 FQGNSA. V was shortened by 2 bases and J by 5 bases, with 3 bases between the two germline ends. CDR3 size: 11 residues. The CDR3 nucleotides read TGTGCCAGCAGCTTAAAGACTGAAGCTTTCTTT. Translating gives CASSLKTEAFF.

This clonotype was counted ten times or more. The V and J genes are TRBV20-1 and TRBJ2-1, with TRBD2 matching 10 bases. This CDR3 has 16 residues. Germline trimming cut 3 bases from V and 4 bases from J; bases unmatched to any gene: 9. Germline V gives CDR1 DFQATT, CDR2 SNEGSKA (reference sequence). The DNA for the CDR3 is TGCAGTGCTAGGGGGGTCTCTAGCGGGAGTTACAATGAGCAGTTCTTC. It codes for CSARGVSSGSYNEQFF.

A few counts support this clonotype. CDR3 in DNA: TGTGCCAGCAGCGTAGTGGCGGGGACAGGGGGGTTAGAGACCCAGTACTTC. Amino acid sequence: CASSVVAGTGGLETQYF. The chain combines TRBV9 with TRBJ2-5; 11 positions match TRBD1. CDR1 SGDLS and CDR2 YYNGEE come from the germline V gene. The CDR3 runs 17 residues. Trimming at V came to 0 bases and at J to 4 bases, leaving 8 bases not matched to a gene.

In its sample, this clonotype was seen a few times. The CDR3 nucleotides read TGCAGCGTTGAAAAGCTGGGACAGAGAAACACTGAAGCTTTCTTT. Translated, it gives CSVEKLGQRNTEAFF. The chain combines TRBV29-1 with TRBJ1-1; 7 bases align to TRBD1. Per the germline V gene, CDR1 is SQVTM and CDR2 is ANQGSEA. With 2 bases clipped from V and 2 bases from J, the junction kept 8 bases outside the gene matches. The CDR3 sequence is 15 residues long.

This clonotype was observed a few times. This sequence joins TRBV20-1 and TRBJ2-1, with 7 positions matching TRBD2. From germline, CDR1 is DFQATT and CDR2 SNEGSKA (reference sequence). J was trimmed by 13 bases and V by 6 bases; bases with no gene match: 12. The CDR3 length is 12 residues. The CDR3 DNA reads TGCAGTGCGCTCATCAGGGACTATGGACAGTTCTTC. This codes for CSALIRDYGQFF.

The CDR3 DNA reads as TGTGCCAGCAGTGAGACAGGGGGCAATGGCTACACCTTC. Translation gives CASSETGGNGYTF. The chain combines TRBV6-1 with TRBJ1-2; 10 nucleotides align to TRBD1. CDR3 length: 13 amino acids. The germline gives CDR1 MNHNS, CDR2 SASEGT. The ends lost 3 bases at V and 6 bases at J; junction bases unmatched: 1.

V is TRBV20-1 and J is TRBJ2-5; D might be TRBD1 (5 bases). CDR3 length: 15 amino acids. V lost 0 bases and J 5 bases, leaving 16 bases between the germline ends. Germline values: CDR1 DFQATT, CDR2 SNEGSKA (reference sequence). CDR3 nucleotides: TGCAGTGCTAGAGATCGAAGGGGAAGTCTGGAGACCCAGTACTTC. Translation: CSARDRRGSLETQYF.

The V gene is TRBV29-1, the J gene TRBJ1-4; no reliable D call. The CDR3 length is 15 residues. Germline loops: CDR1 SQVTM, CDR2 ANQGSEA. Deletions cut 6 bases from V and 0 bases from J, with 14 bases between. The chain's CDR3 is CSVRTDPTTNEKLFF. The CDR3 region has the DNA TGCAGCGTCAGGACGGATCCAACAACTAATGAAAAACTGTTTTTT.

This clonotype was found many times. The DNA for the CDR3 is TGCAGTGCTAGAGACGGACAGGGAGCCAAAAACATTCAGTACTTC. Amino acid sequence: CSARDGQGAKNIQYF. This chain connects TRBV20-1 to TRBJ2-4; TRBD1 aligns across 8 bases. The germline CDR1 and CDR2 sequences are DFQATT and SNEGSKA (reference sequence). The CDR3 is 15 residues long. The junction had 1 base not matched to a gene; V was cut back by 0 bases and J by 0 bases.

V and J are TRBV6-1 and TRBJ1-5, with D unclear. V lost 6 bases to trimming and J lost 4 bases, with 16 bases between them. The CDR3 is made up of 15 amino acids. CDR1 is MNHNS, CDR2 SASEGT, per germline. The CDR3 protein is CASRAGLLGNQPQHF. CDR3 in DNA: TGTGCCAGCAGGGCGGGTCTTTTAGGGAATCAGCCCCAGCATTTT.

V and J are TRBV20-1 and TRBJ1-4; no firm D call. This CDR3 comprises 11 residues. Germline V gene lookup returns CDR1 DFQATT and CDR2 SNEGSKA (reference sequence). CDR3 DNA sequence: TGCAGCGCCGCGACGGACGGAAAACTGTTTTTT. Its translation is CSAATDGKLFF.

In its sample, this clonotype was seen once. The chain links TRBV2 to TRBJ2-1, with 12 bases aligning to TRBD2. Germline loops: CDR1 SNHLY, CDR2 FYNNEI. Trimming took 6 bases from V and 0 from J; bases not matched to a gene: 3. CDR3 length equals 16 residues. The CDR3 DNA reads as TGTGCCAGCAGGGAGACTAGCGGGAGCTCCTACAATGAGCAGTTCTTC. Amino acid sequence: CASRETSGSSYNEQFF.

V and J are TRBV15 and TRBJ2-1; D is unresolved. Per germline, CDR1 LNHNV and CDR2 YYDKDF (reference sequence). V lost 0 bases and J lost 5, with 8 bases in between. The CDR3 spans 14 residues. CDR3 sequence reads: CATSRDLPDNEQFF. The CDR3 nucleotides read TGTGCCACCAGCAGAGATCTCCCTGACAATGAGCAGTTCTTC.

This clonotype was picked up a small number of times. This chain uses TRBV20-1 with TRBJ2-1; no reliable D call. The V gene's germline CDR1 is DFQATT and CDR2 SNEGSKA (reference sequence). This CDR3 is 13 amino acids long. V lost 3 bases, J lost 10 bases, and 16 bases lay in between. In DNA form, the CDR3 reads TGCAGTGCTAGTAAGCCGGGCCTAGAAGAGCAGTTCTTC. Amino acid sequence: CSASKPGLEEQFF.

This clonotype showed up many times. The chain carries TRBV5-1 and TRBJ1-1; a possible D gene is TRBD1 (6 bases). This CDR3 spans 15 amino acids. V was trimmed by 1 base and J by 2 bases, leaving 12 bases between them. Germline CDR1 is SGHRS and CDR2 is YFSETQ. The CDR3 sequence is CASSLPDRRNTEAFF. In DNA, the CDR3 is TGCGCCAGCAGCTTGCCGGACAGAAGAAACACTGAAGCTTTCTTT. Combining the CDR3 with reference TRBV5-1 and TRBJ1-1 gives the whole variable domain KAGVTQTPRYLIKTRGQQVTLSCSPISGHRSVSWYQQTPGQGLQFLFEYFSETQRNKGNFPGRFSGRQFSNSRSEMNVSTLELGDSALYLCASSLPDRRNTEAFFGQGTRLTVV.

The chain uses TRBV20-1 and TRBJ2-1; the match to TRBD2 covers 11 bases. CDR1 and CDR2 from the germline V gene are DFQATT and SNEGSKA (reference sequence). The ends lost 5 bases at V and 5 bases at J; junction bases unmatched: 5. CDR3 length: 14 amino acids. CDR3 loop: CSAGSGRGNNEQFF. The CDR3 DNA reads as TGCAGTGCTGGTAGCGGGAGGGGAAACAATGAGCAGTTCTTC.

V gene TRBV5-1 combines with J gene TRBJ2-7; D possibly uses TRBD1 or TRBD2 (5 bases each). CDR1 and CDR2 (germline): SGHRS, YFSETQ. CDR3 length: 15 amino acids. Trimming removed 0 bases from V and 2 bases from J, with 12 bases in between. CDR3 residues: CASSLEGRDTYEQYF. CDR3 coding DNA: TGCGCCAGCAGCTTGGAGGGGAGAGATACCTACGAGCAGTACTTC.

The chain carries TRBV6-5 and TRBJ1-2; D unclear. This CDR3 comprises 11 residues. Germline assignment: CDR1 MNHEY and CDR2 SVGAGI. With 6 bases removed from V and 10 bases from J, the gap between germline ends came to 12 bases. CDR3 sequence: CASSTQGFYTF. CDR3 nucleotides: TGTGCCAGCAGCACGCAAGGCTTCTACACCTTC.

This chain joins TRBV12-2 and TRBJ2-1; whether TRBD2, the table's D call, matches the DNA was not checked. TRBV12-2 is designated a pseudogene. The CDR3 runs to 15 residues. DNA of the CDR3: TGTGCAAGTCGCACAAACCGGGGAGGGTTAAATGAGCAGTTCTTC. It specifies CASRTNRGGLNEQFF.

This clonotype was picked up many times. The CDR3 DNA follows: TGCAGTGCTAGGGGGGGGGACAGGGGCTTTGGCAATCAGCCCCAGCATTTT. Translating gives CSARGGDRGFGNQPQHF. V usage is TRBV20-1 and J usage is TRBJ1-5; TRBD1 matches 10 bases. Per the germline V gene, CDR1 is DFQATT and CDR2 is SNEGSKA (reference sequence). The CDR3 totals 17 residues. Losses at the gene ends were 3 bases for V and 2 bases for J; bases not matched to a gene: 10.

Turning to this clonotype: A junction boundary mismatches the germline segment, possibly from a read error. V is TRBV12-3 or TRBV12-4 and J is TRBJ2-7, with 7 bases that match TRBD1. The CDR3 totals 12 residues. The CDR3 region is CASKLTGYAQYF. As DNA, the CDR3 is TGTGCCAGCAAACTGACAGGGTACGCGCAGTACTTC.